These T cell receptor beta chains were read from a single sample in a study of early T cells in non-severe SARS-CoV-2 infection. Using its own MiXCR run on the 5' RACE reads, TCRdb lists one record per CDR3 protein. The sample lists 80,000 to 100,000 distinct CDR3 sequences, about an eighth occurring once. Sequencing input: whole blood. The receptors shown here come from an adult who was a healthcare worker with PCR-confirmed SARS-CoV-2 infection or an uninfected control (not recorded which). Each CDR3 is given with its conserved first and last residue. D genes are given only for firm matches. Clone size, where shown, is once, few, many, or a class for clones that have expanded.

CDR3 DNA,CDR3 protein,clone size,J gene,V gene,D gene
TGTGCCAGCAGCTTGGAGCGAACGGCCTCGAGAACCGGGGAGCTGTTTTTT,CASSLERTASRTGELFF,many,TRBJ2-2,TRBV14,-
TGTGCCACCAGTGATTTCCCCAAGGACAATGAGCAGTTCTTC,CATSDFPKDNEQFF,few,TRBJ2-1,TRBV24-1,-
TGTGCCAGCAGCCAAGAGTTGGGGCTGGTGCTCGGTGAGCAGTTCTTC,CASSQELGLVLGEQFF,few,TRBJ2-1,TRBV3-1,-
TGTGCCAGCAGTGGGGACGGAAACTACGAGCAGTACTTC,CASSGDGNYEQYF,few,TRBJ2-7,TRBV2,-
TGCAGTGCTAGAGGTCGACTAGCGGTCGAGTATGGACGTCCAGATACGCAGTATTTT,CSARGRLAVEYGRPDTQYF,few,TRBJ2-3,TRBV20-1,TRBD2
TGTGCCAGCAGCCAAAGTGGCACAGGGACCTACGAGCAGTACTTC,CASSQSGTGTYEQYF,-,TRBJ2-7,TRBV4-2,-
TGCGCCAGCAGACTAGCGGGAGACACCGGGGAGCTGTTTTTT,CASRLAGDTGELFF,few,TRBJ2-2,TRBV10-1,TRBD2
TGTGCCAGCAGCGTAGGGGGTTCACAGTACAATGAGCAGTTCTTC,CASSVGGSQYNEQFF,-,TRBJ2-1,TRBV9,-
TGTGCCAGCAGTTACTCTTCCGGAGTGGGGACTAGCACAGATACGCAGTATTTT,CASSYSSGVGTSTDTQYF,many,TRBJ2-3,TRBV6-5,-
TGCGCCAGCAGCCCCTCGCCGCCCGGGACTCCTAACAATGAGCAGTTCTTC,CASSPSPPGTPNNEQFF,many,TRBJ2-1,TRBV4-1,-
TGTGCCAGCAGTTACTCGAGAATGATGCCCTACGAGCAGTACTTC,CASSYSRMMPYEQYF,many,TRBJ2-7,TRBV6-5,-
TGTGCCACCGCGACAGGGGCCACCGAAGAGACCCAGTACTTC,CATATGATEETQYF,many,TRBJ2-5,TRBV25-1,TRBD1
TGTGCCAGCAGCTCCCGACAGGGTTCGGGGGCCAACGTCCTGACTTTC,CASSSRQGSGANVLTF,few,TRBJ2-6,TRBV7-9,TRBD1
TGTGCCAGCAGCTTAACTTATTACGAGCAGTACTTC,CASSLTYYEQYF,many,TRBJ2-7,TRBV11-2,-
TGTGCCAGCAGCTTAGGACTAGCGGGGCACTCCTACAATGAGCAGTTCTTC,CASSLGLAGHSYNEQFF,few,TRBJ2-1,TRBV7-9,TRBD2
TGCAGTGCTAGACTAGCGGGAGGATGGGGTGAGCAGTTCTTC,CSARLAGGWGEQFF,few,TRBJ2-1,TRBV20-1,TRBD2
TGTGCCAGCAGCTTCCCTAACTATGGCTACACCTTC,CASSFPNYGYTF,-,TRBJ1-2,TRBV7-8,-
TGCAGTGCTAGCCTCGGACAGGAGAATCAGCCCCAGCATTTT,CSASLGQENQPQHF,-,TRBJ1-5,TRBV20-1,TRBD1
TGTGCCAGTTACAAGGCCGCCGGGGAGCTGTTTTTT,CASYKAAGELFF,once,TRBJ2-2,TRBV28,-
TGTGCCAGCAGCACTACCGCCAGGGAAGGGGAAAAACTGTTTTTT,CASSTTAREGEKLFF,-,TRBJ1-4,TRBV6-6,-
TGTGCCACCAGCAGAGATCCTGGAGCGGGAAATAGCGGGGTGGACTTC,CATSRDPGAGNSGVDF,few,TRBJ2-7,TRBV15,TRBD2
TGTGCCAGCAGCCAGAGCTCCTACAATGAGCAGTTCTTC,CASSQSSYNEQFF,few,TRBJ2-1,TRBV11-3,-
TGTGCCAGCAGTACCTCGGACAGGGGGGAGACCCAGTACTTC,CASSTSDRGETQYF,-,TRBJ2-5,TRBV6-5,TRBD1